This T cell receptor (beta chain) originates from a study of response to subunit inactivated influenza vaccine. This CDR3 spans 16 amino acids. V gave up 2 bases and J gave up 1 base; unmatched junction bases: 8. The germline CDR1 and CDR2 sequences are SGHTA and FQGNSA. This clonotype was seen only a few times. The antigen remains unidentified. General study findings and limits: The authors put forward the suggestion that each seasonal influenza vaccination may bring in only a limited number of new T cells.

TCRdb called the RT-PCR reads again in MiXCR, with one record for every CDR3 protein. The sample has about 480,000 distinct CDR3 sequences; about an eighth are singletons. The clonotype comes from a man between 45 and 60 years old who received an inactivated influenza vaccine. The material sequenced was PBMCs from blood, taken about 40 days after vaccination. The genes are TRBV7-2 and TRBJ2-7, with TRBD1 identical over 7 bases. The CDR3 DNA is TGTGCCAGCAGCTTAAGTGTTTGGGGACAGTCCTACGAGCAGTACTTC. Its protein is CASSLSVWGQSYEQYF.